Described below is a single TCR beta chain sequence and its context. The antigen remains undetermined. Donors included only healthy HIV-negative adults lacking recent acute infections or vaccinations. From CD4+ cells came CD45RA+ naive and CD45RA-negative memory subsets. V lost 0 bases to trimming and J lost 3 bases; unmatched junction nucleotides: 6. The CDR3 extends over 16 amino acids. Germline V gives CDR1 SGHRS, CDR2 YFSETQ. Libraries were prepared by immunoSEQ multiplex PCR; TCRdb keeps only in-frame clonotypes and omits some of them. In the table there are 900,000 to 1,200,000 clones, around 78% of which are singletons. The sample comes from a study of shared clonotypes between healthy human individuals. Study details: Aged between 18 and 49, the donors were a couple of women and three men. Study conclusions and caveats: Since donors were few, the genetic and exposure-history diversity represented was limited.

This chain connects TRBV5-1 to TRBJ2-3; 8 bases are shared with TRBD2. This TCR came from a man aged 18 to 30 in good health. Some clones in this sample may be carry-over from other donors' samples. Sample: memory CD4+ T cells from PBMCs. Noted subset: CD45RA-negative fraction. The CDR3 nucleotides read TGCGCCAGCAGCTTGGCTAGCGGGCGGCCGACAGATACGCAGTATTTT. Translating gives CASSLASGRPTDTQYF.